Each of the 30 T cell receptor beta chains below was sequenced from the same sample in a study of cytomegalovirus exposure and HLA in healthy donors. The PCR made use of 60 Vbeta and 13 Jbeta primers. Sequencing was performed with immunoSEQ multiplex PCR; in TCRdb, only in-frame clones are kept and a portion is missing. This table has 100,000 or so clones, roughly three quarters appearing once. Sequenced material: PBMCs. Every receptor here comes from a male donor in good health and CMV-seronegative.

The J gene is TRBJ2-3, the V gene TRBV6-6; no definite D call. This CDR3 is built from 12 residues. V lost 2 bases, J lost 3 bases, and 3 bases lay in between. Germline CDR1 and CDR2: MNHNY and SVGAGI (reference sequence). CDR3 sequence (DNA): TGTGCCAGCAGTTACGCGACAGATACGCAGTATTTT. Translated, it gives CASSYATDTQYF.

This clone was counted only a few times. The V call is TRBV5-6, the J call TRBJ2-7; TRBD2 aligns across 12 bases. The length of the CDR3 is 15 residues. Germline V lookup: CDR1 SGHDT, CDR2 YYEEEE. V lost 1 base, J lost 7 bases, and 6 bases stayed unmatched. CDR3 sequence: CASSLSLAGGREQYF. CDR3 nucleotide sequence: TGTGCCAGCAGCTTGAGCCTAGCGGGAGGGCGGGAGCAGTACTTC.

This clone has only a few counts. V is TRBV11-3 and J is TRBJ2-7; 7 bases are shared with TRBD1. There are 16 residues in the CDR3. The germline V gene encodes CDR1 SGHNT and CDR2 YENEEA. Losses at the gene ends were 5 bases for V and 9 bases for J; bases not matched to a gene: 19. In nucleotides, the CDR3 is TGTGCCAGCAGCCCTAGCATGGGACAGAGCCTACGAGGGCAGTACTTC. Amino acid sequence: CASSPSMGQSLRGQYF.

J is TRBJ2-2 and V is TRBV30, with D uncertain. Germline lookup yields CDR1 GTSNPN and CDR2 SVGIG (reference sequence). CDR3 length: 15 residues. Trimming removed 0 bases from V and 6 bases from J, with 14 bases in between. CDR3 sequence: CAWSVNAGFSGELFF. The CDR3 DNA reads as TGTGCCTGGAGTGTAAACGCAGGCTTTTCCGGGGAGCTGTTTTTT.

This chain uses TRBV2 with TRBJ2-3; D not resolved. The CDR3 consists of 15 residues. Germline V lookup: CDR1 SNHLY, CDR2 FYNNEI. Trimming pared 6 bases from V and 3 bases from J, leaving 16 bases between. The CDR3 coding sequence is TGTGCCAGCAGCACCCAGATAGCTGGGACAGATACGCAGTATTTT. Residues: CASSTQIAGTDTQYF.

V is TRBV19 and J is TRBJ2-1; D is unclear. The CDR3 runs to 15 residues. The V end was cut by 3 bases, the J end by 3 bases, with 12 bases between. The germline V gene encodes CDR1 LNHDA and CDR2 SQIVND (reference sequence). DNA for the CDR3: TGTGCCAGTAGTATCCCCGGGTTGTTCTACAATGAGCAGTTCTTC. Protein: CASSIPGLFYNEQFF.

This chain joins TRBV4-2 and TRBJ1-2; D is possibly TRBD1 (5 bases). With 1 base removed from V and 3 bases from J, the gap between germline ends came to 9 bases. Per the germline V gene, CDR1 is LGHNA and CDR2 is YNFKEQ. This CDR3 comprises 14 residues. CDR3 nucleotide sequence: TGTGCCAGCAGCCAAGCGGGGGGGGACTATGGCTACACCTTC. Translated, it gives CASSQAGGDYGYTF.

The chain recombines TRBV14 with TRBJ2-3; 13 bases fit TRBD2. V dropped 5 bases and J dropped 0; count of bases not matched to a gene: 11. This CDR3 is built from 19 residues. Germline-derived CDR1 and CDR2 are SGHDN and FVKESK. DNA for the CDR3: TGTGCCAGCAGCTTCCGAACCGGGACTAGCGGGGAAAGCACAGATACGCAGTATTTT. This codes for CASSFRTGTSGESTDTQYF.

V is TRBV5-4 and J is TRBJ2-7; TRBD1 aligns across 9 bases. The CDR3 contains 14 residues. The V and J ends lost 3 bases and 7 bases, in that order; junction bases with no gene match: 8. Germline lookup yields CDR1 SGHNT and CDR2 YYREEE (reference sequence). The CDR3 coding sequence is TGTGCCAGCAGCTCCCCCGGGACAGGGAGGGAGCAGTACTTC. It specifies CASSSPGTGREQYF. Variable domain in full (rest from reference TRBV5-4 and TRBJ2-7): ETGVTQSPTHLIKTRGQQVTLRCSSQSGHNTVSWYQQALGQGPQFIFQYYREEENGRGNFPPRFSGLQFPNYSSELNVNALELDDSALYLCASSSPGTGREQYFGPGTRLTVT.

The J gene is TRBJ2-2, the V gene TRBV5-8, with TRBD1 identical over 10 bases. The CDR3 sequence is 15 residues long. The germline gives CDR1 SGHTS, CDR2 YDEGEE. V shed 6 bases and J 2 bases; nucleotides not matched to a gene: 4. The CDR3 sequence is CASKRQGANTGELFF. In DNA form, the CDR3 reads TGTGCCAGCAAACGACAGGGGGCTAACACCGGGGAGCTGTTTTTT. Full variable domain (remainder filled in from reference TRBV5-8 and TRBJ2-2): EAGVTQSPTHLIKTRGQQATLRCSPISGHTSVYWYQQALGLGLQFLLWYDEGEERNRGNFPPRFSGRQFPNYSSELNVNALELEDSALYLCASKRQGANTGELFFGEGSRLTVL.

The V gene is TRBV11-2, the J gene TRBJ1-4, with a weak D call TRBD1 (6 bases). Trimming stripped 4 bases from V and 7 bases from J, with 16 bases between. Germline V CDR1 and CDR2: SGHAT, FQNNGV. This CDR3 has 15 residues. CDR3 DNA sequence: TGTGCCAGCAGCTCACAGGGTACGACTGGTGAAAAACTGTTTTTT. Translation: CASSSQGTTGEKLFF.

The chain couples TRBV2 to TRBJ2-2, with 12 bases aligning to TRBD2. V lost 8 bases to trimming and J lost 1 base; unmatched junction nucleotides: 2. There are 15 residues in the CDR3. Germline CDR1 and CDR2: SNHLY and FYNNEI. CDR3 sequence reads: CASLAGGRNTGELFF. In DNA, the CDR3 is TGTGCCAGCCTAGCGGGAGGGCGGAACACCGGGGAGCTGTTTTTT.

The CDR3 DNA follows: TGTGCCAGCAGCTTTGGAGCGGGAGGTAGCTACGAGCAGTACTTC. As protein: CASSFGAGGSYEQYF. The chain couples TRBV7-2 to TRBJ2-7; 9 positions match TRBD2. Per germline, CDR1 SGHTA and CDR2 FQGNSA. The CDR3 consists of 15 residues. The V and J ends lost 3 bases and 3 bases, in that order; junction bases with no gene match: 6.

V and J are TRBV5-8 and TRBJ2-7; maybe TRBD1 (6 bases). The CDR3 is 16 amino acids. CDR1 SGHTS and CDR2 YDEGEE come from the germline V gene. Trimming removed 4 bases at V and 4 bases at J, with 21 bases between. The CDR3 DNA sequence: TGTGCCAGCAGCCCGGAATCGGGCAGGGGACAATACGAGCAGTACTTC. Protein sequence: CASSPESGRGQYEQYF.

The chain is built from TRBV9 and TRBJ2-2; 8 bases are shared with TRBD2. The CDR3 spans 16 residues. V dropped 4 bases and J dropped 4; count of bases not matched to a gene: 9. In germline, CDR1 is SGDLS, CDR2 YYNGEE. Here the CDR3 DNA reads TGTGCCAGCAGCCCTCAGGGTAGCGGGGCCACCGGGGAGCTGTTTTTT. Protein product: CASSPQGSGATGELFF.

This clone was seen only a few times. This sequence joins TRBV7-9 and TRBJ1-4, with 8 bases fitting TRBD1. Germline lookup yields CDR1 SEHNR and CDR2 FQNEAQ (reference sequence). This CDR3 spans 15 amino acids. V gave up 4 bases and J gave up 0 bases; unmatched junction bases: 1. The CDR3 coding sequence is TGTGCCAGCAGCTCACAGGGGGCAACTAATGAAAAACTGTTTTTT. This encodes CASSSQGATNEKLFF.

V usage is TRBV7-2 and J usage is TRBJ1-5, with TRBD1 matching over 7 bases. Trimming at V came to 9 bases and at J to 4 bases, leaving 9 bases not matched to a gene. This CDR3 has 14 amino acids. Germline V gene sequence: CDR1 SGHTA, CDR2 FQGNSA. CDR3 sequence: CASSRPGGNQPQHF. CDR3 DNA sequence: TGTGCCAGTTCCCGCCCAGGGGGGAATCAGCCCCAGCATTTT.

CDR3 residues: CASSLTSYVAARSSEAFF. CDR3 sequence (DNA): TGTGCCAGCAGCTTAACGTCTTATGTAGCGGCGAGATCCTCTGAAGCTTTCTTT. This chain links TRBV7-9 with TRBJ1-1; D is uncertain. Germline assignment: CDR1 SEHNR and CDR2 FQNEAQ (reference sequence). The CDR3 extends over 18 amino acids. Trimming stripped 2 bases from V and 6 bases from J, with 25 bases between.

The chain combines TRBV28 with TRBJ1-4; possible D gene TRBD1, 5 bases. The CDR3 runs 16 residues. Germline loops: CDR1 MDHEN, CDR2 SYDVKM. Trimming shortened V by 3 bases and J by 1 base, and 12 bases separated the two germline ends. The CDR3 DNA is TGTGCCAGCAGTTTCCCCAGGGAGGAAACTAATGAAAAACTGTTTTTT. Protein sequence: CASSFPREETNEKLFF. The full variable domain, with the rest looked up from reference TRBV28 and TRBJ1-4, is DVKVTQSSRYLVKRTGEKVFLECVQDMDHENMFWYRQDPGLGLRLIYFSYDVKMKEKGDIPEGYSVSREKKERFSLILESASTNQTSMYLCASSFPREETNEKLFFGSGTQLSVL.

The rearrangement joins TRBV29-1 to TRBJ2-1, with 13 nucleotides matching TRBD2. The J segment lost 1 base and the V segment lost 4 bases, leaving 7 bases of the junction unmatched. The CDR3 contains 17 residues. Germline-derived CDR1 and CDR2 are SQVTM and ANQGSEA. The CDR3 bases are TGCAGCGTTGTGCGACTAGCGGGAGGTGGGTCCTACAATGAGCAGTTCTTC. As protein: CSVVRLAGGGSYNEQFF.

The chain links TRBV7-2 to TRBJ1-6; D is perhaps TRBD1 (6 bases). The CDR3 is 13 amino acids. Trimming cost V 5 bases and J 12 bases, with 14 bases left between them. In germline, CDR1 is SGHTA, CDR2 FQGNSA. The CDR3 nucleotides read TGTGCCAGCAGCGCCGGACAGCAATTACCCCTCCACTTT. This codes for CASSAGQQLPLHF. Full variable domain (outside the CDR3, taken from reference TRBV7-2 and TRBJ1-6): GAGVSQSPSNKVTEKGKDVELRCDPISGHTALYWYRQSLGQGLEFLIYFQGNSAPDKSGLPSDRFSAERTGGSVSTLTIQRTQQEDSAVYLCASSAGQQLPLHFGNGTRLTVT.

The CDR3 DNA sequence: TGCGCCAGCAGCCCGAAAGAGATATCGGGGGAAACCGGGGAGCTGTTTTTT. Protein product: CASSPKEISGETGELFF. The J gene is TRBJ2-2, the V gene TRBV5-1; maybe TRBD2 (6 bases). The CDR3 extends over 17 amino acids. V gave up 4 bases and J gave up 5 bases, with 21 bases separating them. Germline assignment: CDR1 SGHRS and CDR2 YFSETQ.

This chain connects TRBV5-1 to TRBJ1-4, with 8 bases identical to TRBD1. Germline trimming cut 4 bases from V and 7 bases from J; bases unmatched to any gene: 12. This CDR3 has 16 residues. CDR1 is SGHRS and CDR2 is YFSETQ in the germline V gene. CDR3 region: CASSQSPQGAGEKLFF. CDR3 nucleotide sequence: TGCGCCAGCAGCCAGAGCCCTCAGGGGGCCGGTGAAAAACTGTTTTTT.

In the case of this clone: The sample carries other DNA sequences with the same CDR3. The rearrangement links TRBV7-2 to TRBJ1-1; possibly TRBD1 for D (5 bases). CDR1 SGHTA and CDR2 FQGNSA come from the germline V gene. The V end lost 1 base, the J end lost 1 base, and 7 bases lay between the germline ends. CDR3 size: 14 residues. The CDR3 region is CASSLGQGNTEAFF. The CDR3 coding sequence is TGTGCCAGCAGCTTAGGGCAGGGGAACACTGAAGCTTTCTTT.

This clone was picked up one time. J is TRBJ1-2 and V is TRBV6-1; no clear D gene. Germline CDR1 is MNHNS and CDR2 is SASEGT. This CDR3 has 14 residues. Trimming took off 1 base at V and 4 bases at J, with 10 bases between the two ends. The CDR3 DNA reads as TGTGCCAGCAGTGAAGGCGTGCGGAGCTATGGCTACACCTTC. The encoded protein is CASSEGVRSYGYTF.

This clone appeared a few times. The genes are TRBV7-2 and TRBJ2-1; D possibly corresponds to TRBD2 (5 bases). The CDR3 sequence is 16 residues long. Trimming left V 1 base short and J 7 bases short, with 17 bases between. CDR1 and CDR2 from the germline V gene are SGHTA and FQGNSA. The chain's CDR3 is CASSLDLLYEGNEQFF. The CDR3 DNA sequence: TGTGCCAGCAGCTTAGATCTCCTGTACGAGGGAAATGAGCAGTTCTTC.

This chain uses TRBV4-1 with TRBJ1-2, with 7 bases fitting TRBD1. The germline gives CDR1 MGHRA, CDR2 YSYEKL. This CDR3 is built from 17 residues. The J segment lost 4 bases and the V segment lost 5 bases, leaving 16 bases of the junction unmatched. CDR3 coding DNA: TGCGCCAGCAGCGCGACGGCGACAGGGACTGTCGGCTATGGCTACACCTTC. It codes for CASSATATGTVGYGYTF.

This chain connects TRBV18 to TRBJ2-5; maybe TRBD2 (6 bases). The CDR3 is 14 amino acids. The germline V and J ends were trimmed by 3 bases and 2 bases, with 10 bases remaining between them. From germline, CDR1 is KGHSH and CDR2 LQKENI. DNA of the CDR3: TGTGCCAGCTCACCGGGACTTGAACAAGAGACCCAGTACTTC. Translation gives CASSPGLEQETQYF.

This rearrangement joins TRBV6-1 to TRBJ1-1, with D perhaps TRBD1 (5 bases). Germline CDR1 and CDR2: MNHNS and SASEGT. Trimming took off 7 bases at V and 1 base at J, with 10 bases between the two ends. This CDR3 has 13 residues. CDR3 in amino acids: CASTLRENTEAFF. The DNA for the CDR3 is TGTGCCAGCACCCTCAGGGAGAACACTGAAGCTTTCTTT.

This sequence joins TRBV7-9 and TRBJ2-1, with D possibly matching TRBD2 (6 bases). Germline lookup yields CDR1 SEHNR and CDR2 FQNEAQ (reference sequence). Trimming took off 5 bases at V and 0 bases at J, with 14 bases between the two ends. The CDR3 length is 16 residues. The CDR3 DNA follows: TGTGCCAGCAGCGTCATAGCGGAGTCCTCCTACAATGAGCAGTTCTTC. Its translation is CASSVIAESSYNEQFF.